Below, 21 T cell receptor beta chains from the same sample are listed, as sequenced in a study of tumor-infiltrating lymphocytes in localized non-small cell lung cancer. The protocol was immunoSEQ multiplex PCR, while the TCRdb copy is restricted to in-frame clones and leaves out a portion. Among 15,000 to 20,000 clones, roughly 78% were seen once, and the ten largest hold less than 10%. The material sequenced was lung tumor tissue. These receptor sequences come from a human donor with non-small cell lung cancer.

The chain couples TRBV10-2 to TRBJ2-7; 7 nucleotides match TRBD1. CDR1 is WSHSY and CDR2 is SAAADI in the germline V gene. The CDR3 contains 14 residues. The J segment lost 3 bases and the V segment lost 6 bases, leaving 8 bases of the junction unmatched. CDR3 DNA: TGCGCCAGCAGACAGAACAGGGGATACTACGAGCAGTACTTC. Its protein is CASRQNRGYYEQYF.

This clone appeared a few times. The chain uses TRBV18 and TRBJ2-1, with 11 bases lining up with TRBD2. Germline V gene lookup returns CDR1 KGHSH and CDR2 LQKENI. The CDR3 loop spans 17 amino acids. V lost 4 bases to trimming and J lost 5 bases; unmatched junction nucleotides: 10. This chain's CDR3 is CASSRISGGAFDNEQFF. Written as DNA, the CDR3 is TGTGCCAGCTCACGGATTAGCGGGGGGGCCTTCGACAATGAGCAGTTCTTC.

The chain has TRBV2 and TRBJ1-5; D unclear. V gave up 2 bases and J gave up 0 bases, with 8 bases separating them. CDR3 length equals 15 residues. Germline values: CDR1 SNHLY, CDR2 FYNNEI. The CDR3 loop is CASSESGYSNQPQHF. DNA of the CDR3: TGTGCCAGCAGTGAATCCGGTTATAGCAATCAGCCCCAGCATTTT.

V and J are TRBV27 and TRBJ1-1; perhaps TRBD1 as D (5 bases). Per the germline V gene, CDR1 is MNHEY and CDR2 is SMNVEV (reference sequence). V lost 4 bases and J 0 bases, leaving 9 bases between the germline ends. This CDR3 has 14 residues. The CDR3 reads CASSSAGVNTEAFF. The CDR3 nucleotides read TGTGCCAGCAGTTCAGCGGGGGTGAACACTGAAGCTTTCTTT.

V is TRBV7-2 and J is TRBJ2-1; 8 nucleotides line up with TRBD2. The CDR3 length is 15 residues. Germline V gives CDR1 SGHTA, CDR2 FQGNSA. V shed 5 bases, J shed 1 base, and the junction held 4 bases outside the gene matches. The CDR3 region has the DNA TGTGCCAGCAGCACCCCGGGGGGGTCCTACAATGAGCAGTTCTTC. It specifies CASSTPGGSYNEQFF.

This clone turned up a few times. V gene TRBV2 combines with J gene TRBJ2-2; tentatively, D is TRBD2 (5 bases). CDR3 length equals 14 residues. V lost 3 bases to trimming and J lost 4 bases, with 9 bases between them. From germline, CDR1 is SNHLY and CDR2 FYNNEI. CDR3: CASSDTGFTGELFF. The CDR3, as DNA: TGTGCCAGCAGTGATACGGGGTTCACCGGGGAGCTGTTTTTT. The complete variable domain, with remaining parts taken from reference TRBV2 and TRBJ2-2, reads EPEVTQTPSHQVTQMGQEVILRCVPISNHLYFYWYRQILGQKVEFLVSFYNNEISEKSEIFDDQFSVERPDGSNFTLKIRSTKLEDSAMYFCASSDTGFTGELFFGEGSRLTVL.

The CDR3 nucleotides are TGTGCCAGCAGCCCAGTGGGTGCGTCAGATACGCAGTATTTT. Its translation: CASSPVGASDTQYF. This chain uses TRBV7-9 with TRBJ2-3, with unresolved D. Per the germline V gene, CDR1 is SEHNR and CDR2 is FQNEAQ (reference sequence). This CDR3 spans 14 amino acids. V lost 5 bases to trimming and J lost 4 bases, with 13 bases between them. The full variable domain, in which reference TRBV7-9 and TRBJ2-3 provide the parts outside the CDR3, is DTGVSQNPRHKITKRGQNVTFRCDPISEHNRLYWYRQTLGQGPEFLTYFQNEAQLEKSRLLSDRFSAERPKGSFSTLEIQRTEQGDSAMYLCASSPVGASDTQYFGPGTRLTVL.

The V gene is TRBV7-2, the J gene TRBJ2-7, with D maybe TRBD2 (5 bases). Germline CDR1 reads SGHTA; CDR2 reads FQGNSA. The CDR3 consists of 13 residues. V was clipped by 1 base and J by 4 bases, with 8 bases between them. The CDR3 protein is CASSLEPGYEQYF. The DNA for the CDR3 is TGTGCCAGCAGCTTAGAGCCGGGGTACGAGCAGTACTTC.

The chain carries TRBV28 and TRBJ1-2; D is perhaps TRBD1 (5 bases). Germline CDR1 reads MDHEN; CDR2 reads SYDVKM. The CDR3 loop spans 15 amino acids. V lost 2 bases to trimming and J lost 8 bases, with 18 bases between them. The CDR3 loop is CASSLPGRGSEGYTF. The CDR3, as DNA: TGTGCCAGCAGTTTACCGGGGCGGGGTTCGGAGGGCTACACCTTC.

CDR3 amino acids: CATSRSTGQGASEQYF. The CDR3 bases are TGTGCCACCAGCAGAAGCACGGGACAGGGGGCGTCTGAGCAGTACTTC. The chain couples TRBV15 to TRBJ2-7; TRBD1 matches at 12 bases. This CDR3 has 16 amino acids. The germline V gene encodes CDR1 LNHNV and CDR2 YYDKDF (reference sequence). V was clipped by 2 bases and J by 7 bases; unmatched bases: 9.

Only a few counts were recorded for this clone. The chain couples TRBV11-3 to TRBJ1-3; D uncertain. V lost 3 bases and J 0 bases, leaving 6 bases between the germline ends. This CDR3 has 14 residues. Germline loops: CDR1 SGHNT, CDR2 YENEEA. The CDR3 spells CASSLGGSGNTIYF. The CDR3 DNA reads TGTGCCAGCAGCTTGGGCGGCTCTGGAAACACCATATATTTT.

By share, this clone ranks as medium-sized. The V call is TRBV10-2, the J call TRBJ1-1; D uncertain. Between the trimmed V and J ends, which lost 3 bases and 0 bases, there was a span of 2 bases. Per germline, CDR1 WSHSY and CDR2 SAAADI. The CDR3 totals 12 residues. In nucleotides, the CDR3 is TGCGCCAGCAGTGAAATGAACACTGAAGCTTTCTTT. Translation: CASSEMNTEAFF.

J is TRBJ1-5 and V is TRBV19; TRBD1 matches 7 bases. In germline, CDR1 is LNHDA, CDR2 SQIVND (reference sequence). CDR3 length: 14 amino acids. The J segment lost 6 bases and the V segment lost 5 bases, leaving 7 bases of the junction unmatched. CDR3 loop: CASSAGTDGQPQHF. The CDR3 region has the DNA TGTGCCAGTAGTGCCGGGACAGACGGTCAGCCCCAGCATTTT.

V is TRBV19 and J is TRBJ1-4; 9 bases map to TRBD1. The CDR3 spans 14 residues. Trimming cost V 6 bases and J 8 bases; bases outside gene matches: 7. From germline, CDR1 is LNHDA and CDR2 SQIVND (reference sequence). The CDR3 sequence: CASRTGTGNEKLFF. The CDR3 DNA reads TGTGCCAGTAGAACCGGGACAGGGAACGAAAAACTGTTTTTT.

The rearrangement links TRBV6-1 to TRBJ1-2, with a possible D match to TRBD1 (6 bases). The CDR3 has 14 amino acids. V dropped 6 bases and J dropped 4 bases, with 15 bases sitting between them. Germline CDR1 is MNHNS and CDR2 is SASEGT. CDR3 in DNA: TGTGCCAGCAGCGCGACAGGCGGTGGCTATGGCTACACCTTC. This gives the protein CASSATGGGYGYTF.

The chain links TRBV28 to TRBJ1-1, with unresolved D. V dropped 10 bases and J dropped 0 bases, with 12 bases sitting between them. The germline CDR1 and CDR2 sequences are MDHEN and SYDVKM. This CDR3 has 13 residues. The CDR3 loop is CATHQPLNTEAFF. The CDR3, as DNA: TGTGCCACCCATCAACCGTTGAACACTGAAGCTTTCTTT.

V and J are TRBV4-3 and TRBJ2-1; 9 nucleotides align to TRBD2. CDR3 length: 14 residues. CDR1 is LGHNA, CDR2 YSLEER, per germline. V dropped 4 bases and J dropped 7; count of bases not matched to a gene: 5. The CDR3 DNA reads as TGCGCCAGCAGCCCGGGACTAGCTCGAAATGAGCAGTTCTTC. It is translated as CASSPGLARNEQFF.

The CDR3 here is CASSHRAGELFF. Here the CDR3 DNA reads TGTGCCAGCAGCCACAGGGCCGGGGAGCTGTTTTTT. The chain joins TRBV7-2 to TRBJ2-2, with a possible D match to TRBD1 (6 bases). Trimming pared 5 bases from V and 6 bases from J, leaving 7 bases between. In germline, CDR1 is SGHTA, CDR2 FQGNSA. This CDR3 is 12 amino acids long.

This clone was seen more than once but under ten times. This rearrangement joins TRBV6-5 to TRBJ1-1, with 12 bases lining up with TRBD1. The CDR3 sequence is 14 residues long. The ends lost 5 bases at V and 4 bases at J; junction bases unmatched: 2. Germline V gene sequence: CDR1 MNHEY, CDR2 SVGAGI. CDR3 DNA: TGTGCCAGCAGTCGGGACAGGGGGCTCACTGAAGCTTTCTTT. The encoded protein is CASSRDRGLTEAFF.

The CDR3 loop is CAITPDSGNTIYF. The CDR3 DNA reads TGTGCCATCACCCCAGACAGCGGAAACACCATATATTTT. The chain has TRBV10-3 and TRBJ1-3, with D possibly matching TRBD1 (5 bases). The CDR3 has 13 residues. Trimming shortened V by 7 bases and J by 4 bases, and 11 bases separated the two germline ends. The germline gives CDR1 ENHRY, CDR2 SYGVKD.

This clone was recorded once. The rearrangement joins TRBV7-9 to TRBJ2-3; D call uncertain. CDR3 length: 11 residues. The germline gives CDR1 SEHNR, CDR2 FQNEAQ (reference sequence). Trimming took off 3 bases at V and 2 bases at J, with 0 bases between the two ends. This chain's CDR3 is CASSFTDTQYF. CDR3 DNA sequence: TGTGCCAGCAGCTTCACAGATACGCAGTATTTT.